The rows below give T cell receptor beta chains drawn from one sample of a study of cytomegalovirus exposure and HLA in healthy donors. TCRdb's table, derived via immunoSEQ multiplex PCR, lists solely in-frame clones and lacks some. The table records 150,000 or so clones, roughly 80% of them present only once. The material sequenced was PBMCs. The receptors stem from a woman aged 40-49 years in good health and CMV-seronegative. Each CDR3 is given with its conserved first and last residue. Each record gives: clone size, V gene, J gene, D gene, CDR3 length, CDR3 DNA, CDR3 protein. D genes are given only for firm matches. Clone size appears in some rows only: once, few, many, or a class for an expanded clone.

>NA|TRBV5-6|TRBJ2-3|NA|15
TGTGCCAGCAGACCGTACGGGATCGGGACAGATACGCAGTATTTT
CASRPYGIGTDTQYF
>NA|TRBV30|TRBJ2-1|TRBD2|15
TGTGCCTGGAGTGTACGGACTAGCGGGATAAGAGAGCAGTTCTTC
CAWSVRTSGIREQFF
>NA|TRBV6-5|TRBJ2-1|NA|15
TGTGCCAGCAGCTATCTGGGCTCCCCCCCTAATGAGCAGTTCTTC
CASSYLGSPPNEQFF
>NA|TRBV7-9|TRBJ2-2|TRBD2|17
TGTGCCAGCAGCCCGTTGGTAATAGCGGGAAACACCGGGGAGCTGTTTTTT
CASSPLVIAGNTGELFF
>NA|TRBV6-5|TRBJ1-2|NA|13
TGTGCCAGCAGCGGAGGACAGTCGGGTGGCTACACCTTC
CASSGGQSGGYTF
>NA|TRBV7-9|TRBJ1-4|TRBD1|17
TGTGCCAGCAGCGCGGGACAGGGGTTCGAGACTAATGAAAAACTGTTTTTT
CASSAGQGFETNEKLFF
>NA|TRBV6-5|TRBJ1-1|NA|14
TGTGCCAGCAGTTGGGGTACAGGTTACACTGAAGCTTTCTTT
CASSWGTGYTEAFF
>NA|TRBV19|TRBJ2-7|NA|13
TGTGCCAGTAGTAATAACATCGACTACGAGCAGTACTTC
CASSNNIDYEQYF
>NA|TRBV14|TRBJ1-1|NA|15
TGTGCCAGCAGCCAAGATGCTGACACCACCACTGAAGCTTTCTTT
CASSQDADTTTEAFF
>NA|TRBV27|TRBJ2-2|TRBD1|13
TGTGCCAGCAGGGCAGGGGGCACCGGGGAGCTGTTTTTT
CASRAGGTGELFF
>NA|TRBV2|TRBJ2-2|NA|12
TGTGCCAGCAGCCGGAACACCGGGGAGCTGTTTTTT
CASSRNTGELFF
>NA|TRBV11-3|TRBJ2-2|TRBD1|17
TGTGCCAGCAGCTTAGGGTACAGGGGTACGGGCACCGGGGAGCTGTTTTTT
CASSLGYRGTGTGELFF
>once|TRBV7-9|TRBJ2-1|TRBD2|18
TGTGCCAGCAGCTTAGTAACTAGCGGGAGGGTTCCCTACAATGAGCAGTTCTTC
CASSLVTSGRVPYNEQFF
>NA|TRBV5-1|TRBJ2-5|NA|15
TGCGCCAGCAGCTTTGGAGGCTCCTCCCAAGAGACCCAGTACTTC
CASSFGGSSQETQYF
>NA|TRBV6-5|TRBJ1-5|NA|15
TGTGCCAGCAGCCCATTCGTACAGTCAAATCAGCCCCAGCATTTT
CASSPFVQSNQPQHF
>few|TRBV5-1|TRBJ1-3|NA|16
TGCGCCAGCAGCTTGACAGGGATGTTAGCCGGAAACACCATATATTTT
CASSLTGMLAGNTIYF
>NA|TRBV4-1|TRBJ2-7|NA|13
TGCGCCAGCAGTCTCGGGTCCCACTACGAGCAGTACTTC
CASSLGSHYEQYF
>NA|TRBV7-2|TRBJ1-3|NA|15
TGTGCCAGCAGCTCCCAGATAGAGGAAGGAAACACCATATATTTT
CASSSQIEEGNTIYF
>NA|TRBV27|TRBJ2-7|NA|11
TGTGCCAGCAGGAGCTCCTACGAGCAGTACTTC
CASRSSYEQYF
>NA|TRBV11-2|TRBJ2-5|TRBD2|17
TGTGCCAGCACCTTAACCCGGACTAGCGGGGGAGGAGAGACCCAGTACTTC
CASTLTRTSGGGETQYF
>NA|TRBV30|TRBJ2-1|NA|14
TGTGCCTGGAAGGCGGTGGGAGTCGTCAATGAGCAGTTCTTC
CAWKAVGVVNEQFF
>NA|TRBV19|TRBJ2-6|NA|14
TGTGCCAGTAGCGACGGGTCTGGGGCCAACGTCCTGACTTTC
CASSDGSGANVLTF
>NA|TRBV27|TRBJ2-7|NA|17
TGTGCCAGCAGTCTTAGGGCCCCCGACAGAATCCCTTACGGGCAGTACTTC
CASSLRAPDRIPYGQYF
>NA|TRBV6-6|TRBJ1-2|NA|12
TGTGCCAGCAGTTACTCTTCAGGAAGTAACACCTTC
CASSYSSGSNTF
>NA|TRBV6-1|TRBJ2-4|NA|20
TGTGCCAGCAGTGAATTTTCGGCAGGGGCCTCTCACGGGGCCAAAAACATTCAGTACTTC
CASSEFSAGASHGAKNIQYF
>few|TRBV27|TRBJ2-3|TRBD2|15
TGTGCCAGCAGTTTCCAGACTAGCCAGGGAGATACGCAGTATTTT
CASSFQTSQGDTQYF
>NA|TRBV19|TRBJ1-5|NA|18
TGTGCCAGTAGTATAGATCTCTCGGGGTTCTATAGCAATCAGCCCCAGCATTTT
CASSIDLSGFYSNQPQHF
>few|TRBV5-6|TRBJ2-1|NA|14
TGTGCCAGCAGCTTGACAGGTTGGGGCAATGAGCAGTTCTTC
CASSLTGWGNEQFF
>NA|TRBV9|TRBJ2-1|NA|15
TGTGCCAGCAGCGTAGCGGGAGTCCACTACAATGAGCAGTTCTTC
CASSVAGVHYNEQFF
>NA|TRBV5-1|TRBJ2-3|NA|14
TGCGCCAGCAGCTTGGAGGACAGACGAGATACGCAGTATTTT
CASSLEDRRDTQYF
>NA|TRBV5-1|TRBJ1-2|TRBD1|13
TGCGCCAGCAGCCCTGACAGGGGCTATGGCTACACCTTC
CASSPDRGYGYTF
>NA|TRBV9|TRBJ1-2|NA|15
TGTGCCAGCAGCCCCAATCCTGGGAGGGCCGGCGGCTACACCTTC
CASSPNPGRAGGYTF
>NA|TRBV28|TRBJ1-4|TRBD1|15
TGTGCCAGCAGTTCGACAGGGCAGGATAATGAAAAACTGTTTTTT
CASSSTGQDNEKLFF
>NA|TRBV7-9|TRBJ1-4|NA|13
TGTGCCAGCGGGCCGGGGTCTAATGAAAAACTGTTTTTT
CASGPGSNEKLFF
>NA|TRBV4-1|TRBJ2-3|NA|17
TGCGCCAGCAGCCAAGAGGGGGGTCTGACTAGCACAGATACGCAGTATTTT
CASSQEGGLTSTDTQYF
>NA|TRBV5-1|TRBJ2-5|NA|15
TGCGCCAGCAGCTTGGGTCAGGGCCAACAAGAGACCCAGTACTTC
CASSLGQGQQETQYF
>NA|TRBV6-1|TRBJ1-6|NA|13
TGTGCCATCCTTAAGACAGGTCTTTCACCCCTCCACTTT
CAILKTGLSPLHF
>NA|TRBV7-9|TRBJ2-3|NA|15
TGTGCCAGCAGCTTAGGGCAGGCTCGCACAGATACGCAGTATTTT
CASSLGQARTDTQYF
>NA|TRBV5-1|TRBJ2-7|NA|14
TGCGCCAGCAGCCCCGGAGGGCGAGCCTACGAGCAGTACTTC
CASSPGGRAYEQYF
>NA|TRBV9|TRBJ2-3|TRBD2|18
TGTGCCAGCAGCGTAGGCGGGACTGGCAGCGGGGGCACAGATACGCAGTATTTT
CASSVGGTGSGGTDTQYF
>NA|TRBV19|TRBJ2-2|TRBD2|17
TGTGCCAGTAGTCCGTGGACTAGCGGGTCGAACACCGGGGAGCTGTTTTTT
CASSPWTSGSNTGELFF
>NA|TRBV5-1|TRBJ1-4|NA|16
TGCGCCAGCAGCTTGGTGACCACAGGGAATAATGAAAAACTGTTTTTT
CASSLVTTGNNEKLFF
>NA|TRBV6-5|TRBJ2-2|NA|15
TGTGCCAGCAGTTCTCGGACAGCTAACACCGGGGAGCTGTTTTTT
CASSSRTANTGELFF
>NA|TRBV6-5|TRBJ1-1|NA|15
TGTGCCAGCAGGCTACAGCCAGCCGAACACTCCGAAGCTTTCTTT
CASRLQPAEHSEAFF
>once|TRBV5-5|TRBJ2-5|NA|16
TGTGCCAGCAGCTCGGTTGCGGCCGAGCCTCCAGAGACCCAGTACTTC
CASSSVAAEPPETQYF